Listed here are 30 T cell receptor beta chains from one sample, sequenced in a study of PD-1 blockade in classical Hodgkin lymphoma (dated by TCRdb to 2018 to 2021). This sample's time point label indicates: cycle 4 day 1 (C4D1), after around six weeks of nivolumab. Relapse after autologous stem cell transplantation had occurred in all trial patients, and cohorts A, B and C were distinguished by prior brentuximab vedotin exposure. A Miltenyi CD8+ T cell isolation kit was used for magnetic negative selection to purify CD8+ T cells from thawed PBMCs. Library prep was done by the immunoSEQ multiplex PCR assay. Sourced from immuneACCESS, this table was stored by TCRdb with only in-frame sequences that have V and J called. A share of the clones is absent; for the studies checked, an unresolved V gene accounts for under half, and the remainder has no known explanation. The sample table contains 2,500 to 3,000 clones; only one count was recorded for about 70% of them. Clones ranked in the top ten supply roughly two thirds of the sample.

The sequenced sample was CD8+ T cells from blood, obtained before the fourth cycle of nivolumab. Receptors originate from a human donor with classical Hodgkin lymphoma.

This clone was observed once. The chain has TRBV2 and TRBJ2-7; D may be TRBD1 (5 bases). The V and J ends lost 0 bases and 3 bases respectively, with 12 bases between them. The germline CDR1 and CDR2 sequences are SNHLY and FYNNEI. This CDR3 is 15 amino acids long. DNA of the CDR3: TGTGCCAGCAGTGAAGCGGCAGGACAAATCTACGAGCAGTACTTC. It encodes CASSEAAGQIYEQYF.

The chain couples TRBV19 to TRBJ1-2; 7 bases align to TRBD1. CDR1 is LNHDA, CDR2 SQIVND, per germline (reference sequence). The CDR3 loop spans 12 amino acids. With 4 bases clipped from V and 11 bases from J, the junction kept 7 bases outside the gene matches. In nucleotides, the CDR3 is TGTGCCAGTAGTACCGGACAGGCTAGTTACACCTTC. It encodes CASSTGQASYTF.

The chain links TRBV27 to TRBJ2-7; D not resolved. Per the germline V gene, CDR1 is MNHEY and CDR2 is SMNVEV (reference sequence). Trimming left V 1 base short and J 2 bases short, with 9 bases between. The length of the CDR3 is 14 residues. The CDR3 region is CASSLFPPPYEQYF. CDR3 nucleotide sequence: TGTGCCAGCAGTTTATTTCCCCCCCCCTACGAGCAGTACTTC.

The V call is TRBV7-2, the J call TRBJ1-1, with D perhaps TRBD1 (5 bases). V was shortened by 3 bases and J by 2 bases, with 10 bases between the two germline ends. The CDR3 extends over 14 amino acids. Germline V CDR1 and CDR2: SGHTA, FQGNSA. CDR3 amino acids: CASSFRDGNTEAFF. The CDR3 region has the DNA TGTGCCAGCAGCTTCCGGGACGGAAACACTGAAGCTTTCTTT. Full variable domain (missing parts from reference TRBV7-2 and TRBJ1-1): GAGVSQSPSNKVTEKGKDVELRCDPISGHTALYWYRQSLGQGLEFLIYFQGNSAPDKSGLPSDRFSAERTGGSVSTLTIQRTQQEDSAVYLCASSFRDGNTEAFFGQGTRLTVV.

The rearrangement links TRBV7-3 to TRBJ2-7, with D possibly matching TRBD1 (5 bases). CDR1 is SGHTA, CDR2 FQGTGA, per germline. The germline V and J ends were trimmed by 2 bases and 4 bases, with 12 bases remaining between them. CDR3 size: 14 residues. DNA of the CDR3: TGTGCCAGCAGCTTAGGGCAGGGAAGGTACGAGCAGTACTTC. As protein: CASSLGQGRYEQYF.

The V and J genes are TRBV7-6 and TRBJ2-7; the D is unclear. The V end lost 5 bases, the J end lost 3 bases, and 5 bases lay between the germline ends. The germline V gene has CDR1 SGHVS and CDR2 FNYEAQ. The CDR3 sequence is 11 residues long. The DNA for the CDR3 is TGTGCCAGCAGCCCCCACTACGAGCAGTACTTC. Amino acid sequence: CASSPHYEQYF.

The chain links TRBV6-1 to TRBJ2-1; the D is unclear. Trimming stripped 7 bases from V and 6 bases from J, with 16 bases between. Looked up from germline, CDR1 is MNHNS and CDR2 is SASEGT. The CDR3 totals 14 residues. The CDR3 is CASTLEAMGNEQFF. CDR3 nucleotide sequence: TGTGCCAGCACCCTAGAAGCAATGGGCAATGAGCAGTTCTTC.

The CDR3 nucleotides are TGCGCCAGCAGTGGAGGGACTCCTTACACTGAAGCTTTCTTT. This translates into CASSGGTPYTEAFF. The V and J genes are TRBV10-2 and TRBJ1-1, with D perhaps matching TRBD1 (5 bases). This CDR3 contains 14 residues. V lost 4 bases and J 3 bases, leaving 12 bases between the germline ends. The germline V gene has CDR1 WSHSY and CDR2 SAAADI.

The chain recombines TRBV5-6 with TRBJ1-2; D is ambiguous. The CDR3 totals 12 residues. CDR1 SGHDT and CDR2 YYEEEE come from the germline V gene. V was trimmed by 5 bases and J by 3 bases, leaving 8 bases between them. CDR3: CASRTSYYGYTF. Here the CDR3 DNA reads TGTGCCAGCAGGACGAGTTACTATGGCTACACCTTC.

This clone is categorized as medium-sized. The CDR3 bases are TGCGCCAGCAGCCAAGCCGTGGGGGATAGCAATCAGCCCCAGCATTTT. This sequence encodes CASSQAVGDSNQPQHF. This chain connects TRBV4-3 to TRBJ1-5; a possible D gene is TRBD1 (5 bases). With 1 base removed from V and 0 bases from J, the gap between germline ends came to 10 bases. CDR3 length: 16 amino acids. Germline CDR1 LGHNA, CDR2 YSLEER.

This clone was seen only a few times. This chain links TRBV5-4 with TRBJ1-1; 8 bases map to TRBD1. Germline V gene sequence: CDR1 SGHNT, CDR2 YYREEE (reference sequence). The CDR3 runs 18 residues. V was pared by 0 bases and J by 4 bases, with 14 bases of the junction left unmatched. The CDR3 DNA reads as TGTGCCAGCAGCTTGGGGGCAGGGGGCGCCGTAGGGGTCACTGAAGCTTTCTTT. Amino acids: CASSLGAGGAVGVTEAFF.

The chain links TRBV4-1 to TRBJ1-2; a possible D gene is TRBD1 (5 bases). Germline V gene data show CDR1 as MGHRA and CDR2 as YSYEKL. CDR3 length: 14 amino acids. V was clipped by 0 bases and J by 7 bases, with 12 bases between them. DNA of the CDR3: TGCGCCAGCAGCCAAGATGCCAGGGTCGGTGGCTACACCTTC. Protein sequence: CASSQDARVGGYTF.

The CDR3, as DNA: TGTGCCAGCAGCACGGGACAGGGGGCTCTGGGGGAGCAGTACTTC. Protein product: CASSTGQGALGEQYF. The chain carries TRBV5-5 and TRBJ2-7, with TRBD1 identical over 12 bases. With 4 bases clipped from V and 7 bases from J, the junction kept 9 bases outside the gene matches. Germline-derived CDR1 and CDR2 are SGHKS and YYEKEE (reference sequence). This CDR3 has 15 amino acids.

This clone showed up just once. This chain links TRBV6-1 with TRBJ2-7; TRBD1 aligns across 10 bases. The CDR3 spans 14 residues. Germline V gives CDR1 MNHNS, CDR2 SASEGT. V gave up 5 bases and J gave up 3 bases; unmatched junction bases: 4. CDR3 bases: TGTGCCAGCAGTTGGGGGGACAGGGGCTACGAGCAGTACTTC. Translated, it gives CASSWGDRGYEQYF.

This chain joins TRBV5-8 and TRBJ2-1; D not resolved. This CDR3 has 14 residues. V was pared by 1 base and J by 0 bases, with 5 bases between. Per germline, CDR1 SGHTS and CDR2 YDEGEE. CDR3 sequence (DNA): TGTGCCAGCAGCTTGTACGACTCCTACAATGAGCAGTTCTTC. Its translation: CASSLYDSYNEQFF.

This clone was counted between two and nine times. The CDR3 DNA is TGTGCCAGCAGCTTCTTACCCTACGAGCAGTACTTC. Protein product: CASSFLPYEQYF. This sequence joins TRBV7-2 and TRBJ2-7; D unresolved. This CDR3 region has 12 residues. Trimming cost V 3 bases and J 2 bases, with 5 bases left between them. The germline CDR1 and CDR2 sequences are SGHTA and FQGNSA. Drawing the rest from reference TRBV7-2 and TRBJ2-7, the complete variable domain is GAGVSQSPSNKVTEKGKDVELRCDPISGHTALYWYRQSLGQGLEFLIYFQGNSAPDKSGLPSDRFSAERTGGSVSTLTIQRTQQEDSAVYLCASSFLPYEQYFGPGTRLTVT.

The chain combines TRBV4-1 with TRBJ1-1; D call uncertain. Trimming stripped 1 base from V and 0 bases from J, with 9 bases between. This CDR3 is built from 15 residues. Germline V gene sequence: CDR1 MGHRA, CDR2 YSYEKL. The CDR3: CASSQVSNMNTEAFF. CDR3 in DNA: TGCGCCAGCAGCCAAGTATCGAACATGAACACTGAAGCTTTCTTT.

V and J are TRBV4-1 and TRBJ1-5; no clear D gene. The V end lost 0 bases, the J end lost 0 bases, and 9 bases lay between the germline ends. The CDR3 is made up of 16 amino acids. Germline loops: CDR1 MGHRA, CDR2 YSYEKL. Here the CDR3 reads CASSQEGGYSNQPQHF. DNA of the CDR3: TGCGCCAGCAGCCAAGAGGGCGGTTATAGCAATCAGCCCCAGCATTTT.

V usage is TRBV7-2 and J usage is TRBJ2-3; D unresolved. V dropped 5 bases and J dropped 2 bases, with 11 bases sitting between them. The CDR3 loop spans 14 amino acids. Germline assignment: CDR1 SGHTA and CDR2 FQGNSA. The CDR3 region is CASSREWDTDTQYF. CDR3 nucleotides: TGTGCCAGCAGCAGGGAATGGGACACAGATACGCAGTATTTT.

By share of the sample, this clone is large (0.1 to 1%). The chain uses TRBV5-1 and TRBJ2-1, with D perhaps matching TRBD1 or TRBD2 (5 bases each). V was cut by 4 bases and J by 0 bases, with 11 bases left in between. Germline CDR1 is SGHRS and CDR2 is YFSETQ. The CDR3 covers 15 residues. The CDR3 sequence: CASSPGTDSYNEQFF. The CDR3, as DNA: TGCGCCAGCAGCCCCGGGACCGACTCCTACAATGAGCAGTTCTTC.

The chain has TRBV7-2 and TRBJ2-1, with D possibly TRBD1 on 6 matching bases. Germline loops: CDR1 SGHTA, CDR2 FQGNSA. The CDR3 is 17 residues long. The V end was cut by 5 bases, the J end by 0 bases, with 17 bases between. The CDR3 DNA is TGTGCCAGCAGCCCGATTCTTGGGGGCAGCTCCTACAATGAGCAGTTCTTC. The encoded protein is CASSPILGGSSYNEQFF. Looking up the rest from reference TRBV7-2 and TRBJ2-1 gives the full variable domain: GAGVSQSPSNKVTEKGKDVELRCDPISGHTALYWYRQSLGQGLEFLIYFQGNSAPDKSGLPSDRFSAERTGGSVSTLTIQRTQQEDSAVYLCASSPILGGSSYNEQFFGPGTRLTVL.

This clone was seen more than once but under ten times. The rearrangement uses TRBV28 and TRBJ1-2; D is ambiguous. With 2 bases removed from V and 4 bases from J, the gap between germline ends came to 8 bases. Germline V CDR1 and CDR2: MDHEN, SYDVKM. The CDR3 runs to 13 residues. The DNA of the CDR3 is TGTGCCAGCAGTTTAACACCATCCTATGGCTACACCTTC. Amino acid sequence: CASSLTPSYGYTF.

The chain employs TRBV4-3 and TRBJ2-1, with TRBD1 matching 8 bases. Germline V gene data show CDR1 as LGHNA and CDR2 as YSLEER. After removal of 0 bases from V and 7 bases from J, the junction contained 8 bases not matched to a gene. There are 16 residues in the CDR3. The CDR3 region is CASSQDGAGGRNEQFF. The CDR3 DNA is TGCGCCAGCAGCCAAGACGGCGCAGGGGGCAGGAATGAGCAGTTCTTC.

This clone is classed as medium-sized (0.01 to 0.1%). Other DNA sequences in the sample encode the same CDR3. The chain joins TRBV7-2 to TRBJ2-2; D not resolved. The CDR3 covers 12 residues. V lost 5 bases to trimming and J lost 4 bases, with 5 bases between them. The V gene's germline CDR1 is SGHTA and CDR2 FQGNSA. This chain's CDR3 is CASSPSTGELFF. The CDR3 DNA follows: TGTGCCAGCAGCCCTTCCACCGGGGAGCTGTTTTTT.

The CDR3 is CASMEGRDLYNEQFF. CDR3 sequence (DNA): TGTGCCAGCATGGAGGGGAGAGATCTCTACAATGAGCAGTTCTTC. The V call is TRBV2, the J call TRBJ2-1; D possibly corresponds to TRBD2 (6 bases). The CDR3 consists of 15 residues. The ends were cut back, 7 bases at V and 3 bases at J, with 16 bases in the middle. Germline V gene sequence: CDR1 SNHLY, CDR2 FYNNEI. The full variable domain, its missing parts supplied by reference TRBV2 and TRBJ2-1, is EPEVTQTPSHQVTQMGQEVILRCVPISNHLYFYWYRQILGQKVEFLVSFYNNEISEKSEIFDDQFSVERPDGSNFTLKIRSTKLEDSAMYFCASMEGRDLYNEQFFGPGTRLTVL.

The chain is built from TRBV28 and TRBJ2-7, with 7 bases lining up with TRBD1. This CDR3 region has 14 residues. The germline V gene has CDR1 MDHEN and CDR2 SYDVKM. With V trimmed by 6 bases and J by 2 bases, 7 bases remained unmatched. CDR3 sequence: CASRVGQAAYEQYF. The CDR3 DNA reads TGTGCCAGCAGAGTCGGACAGGCCGCCTACGAGCAGTACTTC.

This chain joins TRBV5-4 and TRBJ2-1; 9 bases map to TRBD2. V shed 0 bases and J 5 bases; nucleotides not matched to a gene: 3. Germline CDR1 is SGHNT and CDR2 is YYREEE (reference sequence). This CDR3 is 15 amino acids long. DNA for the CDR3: TGTGCCAGCAGCTTGGTCCTAGCGGGGCACAATGAGCAGTTCTTC. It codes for CASSLVLAGHNEQFF. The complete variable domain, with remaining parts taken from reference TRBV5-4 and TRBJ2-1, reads ETGVTQSPTHLIKTRGQQVTLRCSSQSGHNTVSWYQQALGQGPQFIFQYYREEENGRGNFPPRFSGLQFPNYSSELNVNALELDDSALYLCASSLVLAGHNEQFFGPGTRLTVL.

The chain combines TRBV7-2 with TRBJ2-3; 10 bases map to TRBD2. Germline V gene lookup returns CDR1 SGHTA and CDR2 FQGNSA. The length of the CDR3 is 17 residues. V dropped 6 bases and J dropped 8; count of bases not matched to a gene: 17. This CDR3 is CASSPRTSGPEMSTQYF. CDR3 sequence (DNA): TGTGCCAGCAGTCCAAGGACTAGCGGTCCTGAGATGAGTACGCAGTATTTT.

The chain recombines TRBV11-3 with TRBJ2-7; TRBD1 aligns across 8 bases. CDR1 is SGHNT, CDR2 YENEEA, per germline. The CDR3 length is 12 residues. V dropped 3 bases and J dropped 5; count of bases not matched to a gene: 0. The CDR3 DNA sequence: TGTGCCAGCAGCTTGACAGGGGACGAGCAGTACTTC. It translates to CASSLTGDEQYF. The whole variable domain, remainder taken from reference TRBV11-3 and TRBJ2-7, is EAGVVQSPRYKIIEKKQPVAFWCNPISGHNTLYWYLQNLGQGPELLIRYENEEAVDDSQLPKDRFSAERLKGVDSTLKIQPAELGDSAVYLCASSLTGDEQYFGPGTRLTVT.

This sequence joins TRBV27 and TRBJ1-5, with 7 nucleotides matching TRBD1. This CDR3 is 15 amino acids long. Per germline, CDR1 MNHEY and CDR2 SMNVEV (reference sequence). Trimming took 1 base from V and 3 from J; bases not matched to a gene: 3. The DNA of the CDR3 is TGTGCCAGCAGTTTATTTGGGACAGACAATCAGCCCCAGCATTTT. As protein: CASSLFGTDNQPQHF.